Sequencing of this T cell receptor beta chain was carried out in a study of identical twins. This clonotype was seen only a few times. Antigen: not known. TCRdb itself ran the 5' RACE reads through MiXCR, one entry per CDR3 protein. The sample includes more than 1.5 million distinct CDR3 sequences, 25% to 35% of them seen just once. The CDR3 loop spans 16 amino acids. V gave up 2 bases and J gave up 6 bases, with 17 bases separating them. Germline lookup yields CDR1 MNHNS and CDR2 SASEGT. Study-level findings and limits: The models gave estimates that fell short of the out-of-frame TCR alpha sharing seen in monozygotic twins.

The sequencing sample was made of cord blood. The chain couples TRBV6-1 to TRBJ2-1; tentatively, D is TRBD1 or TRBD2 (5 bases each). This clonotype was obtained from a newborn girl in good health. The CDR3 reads CASSELWGNLRNEQFF. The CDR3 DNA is TGTGCCAGCAGTGAATTGTGGGGGAACTTACGCAATGAGCAGTTCTTC.